This entry is about one T cell receptor (beta chain). Distinct nucleotide sequences in the sample also encode this CDR3. V was clipped by 2 bases and J by 0 bases; unmatched bases: 0. This CDR3 contains 15 residues. In germline, CDR1 is SGHRS, CDR2 YFSETQ. Per the original data handling: Amplification with reference gene primers provided the estimates of nucleated cell counts. Clones were read by immunoSEQ multiplex PCR, and TCRdb kept only the in-frame ones, dropping some. V and J calls plus clone size are reproduced from that table; the DNA served to infer D and trimming. The table has roughly 140,000 clones, over 70% seen once. This sample was taken from a study of blood T cell repertoires in COVID-19. About the study: Cohort 3 recovered donors had two negative PCRs, clearance, or symptom resolution. Sample material is recorded as cDNA or gDNA derived from T cells, B-cell-depleted T cells, or PBMCs.

Those enrolled, adults aged about 18 to 89 years, came from about two dozen US areas. The sequenced material came from PBMCs or T cells enriched from blood (not recorded which). The rearrangement uses TRBV5-1 and TRBJ2-3; 10 positions match TRBD2. The TCR sequence derives from a man aged 45 to 65 in a cohort exposed to, infected with or recovered from COVID-19 (not recorded which). The CDR3 DNA follows: TGCGCCAGCAGCTTTAGCGGGGGGAGCACAGATACGCAGTATTTT. This translates into CASSFSGGSTDTQYF.